Presented here are 16 T cell receptor beta chains from one specimen sequenced in a study of CD8 T cells in ankylosing spondylitis. TCRdb fed the 5' RACE reads into MiXCR, producing one record per CDR3 protein. The sample has 190,000 or so distinct CDR3 sequences, 13% seen once; the top ten hold approximately 15%. The specimen was blood, either unsorted or a sorted T cell fraction (not recorded which). These receptors all stem from a male donor with ankylosing spondylitis or in good health (not recorded which).

This clonotype was counted only a few times. The V call is TRBV29-1, the J call TRBJ2-2, with 8 bases aligning to TRBD1. The CDR3 extends over 16 amino acids. With 2 bases clipped from V and 1 base from J, the junction kept 6 bases outside the gene matches. Germline V gene lookup returns CDR1 SQVTM and CDR2 ANQGSEA. The CDR3 DNA reads as TGCAGCGTTGAAAGCTCCGGACAGGGGAACACCGGGGAGCTGTTTTTT. Translation gives CSVESSGQGNTGELFF.

The rearrangement joins TRBV11-2 to TRBJ2-1, with a weak D call TRBD1 (6 bases). Per germline, CDR1 SGHAT and CDR2 FQNNGV. This CDR3 has 13 amino acids. The germline V and J ends were trimmed by 5 bases and 9 bases, with 14 bases remaining between them. The DNA for the CDR3 is TGTGCCAGCAGCAACAGGGCTTTGGGTGAGCAGTTCTTC. Its protein product is CASSNRALGEQFF.

This clonotype was seen a handful of times. CDR3 sequence (DNA): TGCAGTGCCCTAAGGTTGAGGACACTGCCTTTGGGGGAGCAGTACTTC. Amino acids: CSALRLRTLPLGEQYF. The V gene is TRBV20-1, the J gene TRBJ2-7, with TRBD1 as a possible D gene (5 bases). CDR3 length: 16 amino acids. Germline lookup yields CDR1 DFQATT and CDR2 SNEGSKA (reference sequence). With 6 bases removed from V and 7 bases from J, the gap between germline ends came to 28 bases.

This clonotype came up many times. The CDR3 DNA reads TGTGCCACCAGCAGAGATCCGAGTAGCGGGTTCCAAGAGACCCAGTACTTC. It yields the protein CATSRDPSSGFQETQYF. J is TRBJ2-5 and V is TRBV15; 7 bases line up with TRBD2. The CDR3 runs to 17 residues. Germline V gene lookup returns CDR1 LNHNV and CDR2 YYDKDF (reference sequence). V shed 0 bases and J 1 base; nucleotides not matched to a gene: 8.

The sample holds a few counts of this clonotype. CDR3 nucleotides: TGCGCCAGCAGCTTTGGTTCGGGGTACGAGCAGTACTTC. It is translated as CASSFGSGYEQYF. V usage is TRBV5-1 and J usage is TRBJ2-7; TRBD2 is a possible D gene (5 bases). CDR3 length: 13 amino acids. Trimming stripped 2 bases from V and 4 bases from J, with 10 bases between. Germline values: CDR1 SGHRS, CDR2 YFSETQ.

This clonotype appeared a few times. V is TRBV11-2 and J is TRBJ2-3; D might be TRBD2 (6 bases). Germline V lookup: CDR1 SGHAT, CDR2 FQNNGV. There are 17 residues in the CDR3. The germline V and J ends were trimmed by 0 bases and 1 base, with 14 bases remaining between them. The CDR3 DNA reads as TGTGCCAGCAGCTTAGATTGGAGGGGTAGAGGCACAGATACGCAGTATTTT. This gives the protein CASSLDWRGRGTDTQYF.

This clonotype has a handful of counts. The rearrangement uses TRBV10-3 and TRBJ1-5; perhaps TRBD1 as D (5 bases). The length of the CDR3 is 14 residues. V was clipped by 3 bases and J by 1 base, with 7 bases between them. Per germline, CDR1 ENHRY and CDR2 SYGVKD. The CDR3 spells CAISDGGSNQPQHF. The CDR3 region has the DNA TGTGCCATCAGTGACGGGGGGAGCAATCAGCCCCAGCATTTT.

This clonotype was picked up a small number of times. The chain is built from TRBV2 and TRBJ2-1; D not certain. V lost 2 bases and J lost 13, with 9 bases in between. From germline, CDR1 is SNHLY and CDR2 FYNNEI. The CDR3 totals 11 residues. The CDR3 nucleotides are TGTGCCAGCAGTGAACGGGTAAAACAGTTCTTC. It encodes CASSERVKQFF.

This clonotype was counted many times. This chain links TRBV9 with TRBJ2-1, with D perhaps TRBD2 (5 bases). The germline V gene has CDR1 SGDLS and CDR2 YYNGEE. V was pared by 4 bases and J by 4 bases, with 9 bases between. The CDR3 is made up of 13 amino acids. CDR3 region: CASSFGLYNEQFF. CDR3 in DNA: TGTGCCAGCAGCTTTGGACTGTACAATGAGCAGTTCTTC.

This clonotype has more than one count but fewer than ten. V usage is TRBV4-1 and J usage is TRBJ1-1, with 8 bases that match TRBD1. CDR1 MGHRA and CDR2 YSYEKL come from the germline V gene. V dropped 0 bases and J dropped 3; count of bases not matched to a gene: 6. This CDR3 region has 16 residues. In DNA form, the CDR3 reads TGCGCCAGCAGCCAAGATCAGGGACAGGATGACACTGAAGCTTTCTTT. It specifies CASSQDQGQDDTEAFF.

This clonotype was observed a few times. The chain joins TRBV2 to TRBJ2-6, with unresolved D. V lost 4 bases, J lost 2 bases, and 21 bases lay in between. The CDR3 runs to 19 residues. CDR1 and CDR2 from the germline V gene are SNHLY and FYNNEI. The CDR3 spells CASSAPPATLLAGANVLTF. CDR3 DNA sequence: TGTGCCAGCAGTGCCCCCCCCGCGACGCTCCTGGCTGGGGCCAACGTCCTGACTTTC. Variable domain in full (rest from reference TRBV2 and TRBJ2-6): EPEVTQTPSHQVTQMGQEVILRCVPISNHLYFYWYRQILGQKVEFLVSFYNNEISEKSEIFDDQFSVERPDGSNFTLKIRSTKLEDSAMYFCASSAPPATLLAGANVLTFGAGSRLTVL.

This clonotype has a handful of counts. V is TRBV14 and J is TRBJ2-2; the D is unclear. Germline assignment: CDR1 SGHDN and CDR2 FVKESK. Deletions cut 5 bases from V and 2 bases from J, with 9 bases between. The CDR3 is 14 residues long. CDR3 DNA: TGTGCCAGCAGCAGACGGCTCAACACCGGGGAGCTGTTTTTT. Amino acid sequence: CASSRRLNTGELFF.

This clonotype was found a few times. CDR3 sequence: CSARGPTSGGRYEQYF. The CDR3 region has the DNA TGCAGTGCTAGGGGTCCGACTAGCGGGGGGCGGTACGAGCAGTACTTC. The genes are TRBV20-1 and TRBJ2-7, with 13 bases matching TRBD2. CDR3 length: 16 residues. After removal of 3 bases from V and 4 bases from J, the junction contained 9 bases not matched to a gene. Germline lookup yields CDR1 DFQATT and CDR2 SNEGSKA (reference sequence).

This clonotype was seen only a few times. V and J are TRBV30 and TRBJ2-7; 8 nucleotides align to TRBD2. Germline V CDR1 and CDR2: GTSNPN, SVGIG (reference sequence). The CDR3 extends over 12 amino acids. The V segment lost 2 bases and the J segment 11 bases; nucleotides outside the gene matches: 8. The CDR3 nucleotides are TGTGCCTGGAGTTCACTAGCGGCGGAGGAGTACTTC. Its protein product is CAWSSLAAEEYF.

A few counts support this clonotype. The chain recombines TRBV12-3 or TRBV12-4 with TRBJ2-7; D gene ambiguous. The CDR3 has 14 residues. V lost 1 base, J lost 3 bases, and 10 bases lay in between. CDR3: CASSLEVWGYEQYF. In nucleotides, the CDR3 is TGTGCCAGCAGTTTAGAAGTATGGGGCTACGAGCAGTACTTC.

This clonotype was picked up a small number of times. The chain joins TRBV20-1 to TRBJ2-1, with no clear D. Trimming stripped 5 bases from V and 0 bases from J, with 20 bases between. This CDR3 has 17 amino acids. Germline CDR1 and CDR2: DFQATT and SNEGSKA (reference sequence). CDR3 region: CSAFGAPAAISYNEQFF. The CDR3 DNA reads as TGCAGTGCTTTTGGTGCACCAGCTGCGATCTCCTACAATGAGCAGTTCTTC.